At least ten counts were recorded for the clone carrying this T cell receptor (beta chain). The antigen remains unidentified. The entry originates in a study of T cells in Graves' hyperthyroidism and ophthalmopathy. General observations from the study: Stable hyperthyroidism was separated from ophthalmopathy by a model based on 13 V-J features.

Absent ophthalmopathy progression within 18 months defined stable Graves' hyperthyroidism. Thyroid ultrasound and orbital computed tomography, with clinical symptoms and serum thyroxine and TRAb, informed diagnoses. The authors took PBMCs from 10 ml fresh peripheral blood. It was RNA transcripts that yielded the amplified TCR beta CDR3 regions. HTBI primers were employed in a first-round RT-PCR of the TCR CDR3. TCRdb ran MiXCR on the multiplex PCR reads and lists one entry per CDR3 protein. This table holds under 650,000 distinct CDR3 sequences, about 16% found once. V dropped 1 base and J dropped 0 bases, with 15 bases sitting between them. The CDR3 is 17 amino acids. Per germline, CDR1 LGHNT and CDR2 FRNRAP.

This chain links TRBV12-5 with TRBJ1-1; no clear D gene. The sequence was obtained from a woman in her 30s with Graves' hyperthyroidism. The sequenced sample was blood. CDR3 DNA sequence: TGTGCTAGTGGTTTGGAGCGGGCAGGCGTCATGAACACTGAAGCTTTCTTT. As protein: CASGLERAGVMNTEAFF.